This TCR beta chain was sequenced during a study of blood T cell repertoires in COVID-19. Method: immunoSEQ multiplex PCR; TCRdb's copy keeps in-frame clones and lacks some. The data contain about 250,000 clones, around 87% of them singletons. The CDR3 length is 15 residues. Trimming cost V 0 bases and J 7 bases, with 12 bases left between them. CDR1 SGHDN and CDR2 FVKESK come from the germline V gene. Sequenced sample: PBMCs or T cells enriched from blood (not recorded which). V is TRBV14 and J is TRBJ1-4; TRBD1 is a possible D gene (6 bases). This receptor was taken from a woman between 25 and 40 years old with acute COVID-19. In nucleotides, the CDR3 is TGTGCCAGCAGCCAAGATTACAGGGTAGGTGAAAAACTGTTTTTT. Translation: CASSQDYRVGEKLFF.